This T cell receptor (beta chain) was observed in a study of early T cells in non-severe SARS-CoV-2 infection. The CDR3 is made up of 14 amino acids. Germline V gene lookup returns CDR1 KGHSH and CDR2 LQKENI. V lost 3 bases and J 2 bases, leaving 10 bases between the germline ends. TCRdb reprocessed the 5' RACE reads with MiXCR, giving one entry per CDR3 protein. The sample has 26,000 or so distinct CDR3 sequences; just over 4% are singletons. This clonotype was detected many times. The V and J genes are TRBV18 and TRBJ2-5, with D perhaps being TRBD1 or TRBD2 (5 bases each). This receptor was taken from an adult who was a healthcare worker with PCR-confirmed SARS-CoV-2 infection or an uninfected control (not recorded which). Material: whole blood. The chain's CDR3 is CASSPRGNQETQYF. In DNA form, the CDR3 reads TGTGCCAGCTCACCGAGGGGAAATCAAGAGACCCAGTACTTC.